Shown below are 17 T cell receptor beta chains from a single sample sequenced in a study of blood T cell repertoires in COVID-19. Assay: immunoSEQ multiplex PCR; the TCRdb copy retains only in-frame clones and omits some. The sample has roughly 220,000 clones; approximately 84% are singletons. Sequenced sample: PBMCs or T cells enriched from blood (not recorded which). All receptors derive from a man in his forties who had recovered from COVID-19.

The gene calls are TRBV7-2 and TRBJ1-1; TRBD1 aligns across 7 bases. The CDR3 extends over 14 amino acids. The trim removed 5 bases at V and 1 base at J, leaving 4 bases unmatched. CDR1 SGHTA and CDR2 FQGNSA come from the germline V gene. CDR3 sequence (DNA): TGTGCCAGCAGCCCAGGGACAGCGAACACTGAAGCTTTCTTT. Its translation is CASSPGTANTEAFF.

CDR3 residues: CASSTHAGYDGNTIYF. CDR3 DNA sequence: TGTGCCAGCAGCACTCACGCGGGTTATGATGGAAACACCATATATTTT. The chain has TRBV9 and TRBJ1-3; D is uncertain. This CDR3 region has 16 residues. The V gene lost 4 bases and the J gene lost 3 bases, with 17 bases spanning the gap. The germline V gene encodes CDR1 SGDLS and CDR2 YYNGEE.

The chain employs TRBV5-6 and TRBJ1-2; the D gene is possibly TRBD1 (5 bases). The V gene lost 4 bases and the J gene lost 4 bases, with 17 bases spanning the gap. This CDR3 is 15 amino acids long. CDR1 and CDR2 (germline): SGHDT, YYEEEE. The CDR3 protein is CASSPAGQGLYGYTF. DNA of the CDR3: TGTGCCAGCAGCCCGGCGGGCCAGGGACTCTATGGCTACACCTTC. The whole variable domain, filled in from reference TRBV5-6 and TRBJ1-2, reads DAGVTQSPTHLIKTRGQQVTLRCSPKSGHDTVSWYQQALGQGPQFIFQYYEEEERQRGNFPDRFSGHQFPNYSSELNVNALLLGDSALYLCASSPAGQGLYGYTFGSGTRLTVV.

This chain joins TRBV21-1 and TRBJ2-7; the D segment call TRBD1 is taken from the table without a DNA check. TRBV21-1 is listed as a pseudogene. There are 15 residues in the CDR3. The CDR3 spells CASSKVNRVLDEQYF. Here the CDR3 DNA reads TGTGCCAGCAGCAAAGTGAACAGGGTTCTTGACGAGCAGTACTTC.

V is TRBV4-3 and J is TRBJ1-2; 7 nucleotides match TRBD1. V lost 3 bases, J lost 8 bases, and 6 bases stayed unmatched. The length of the CDR3 is 13 residues. In germline, CDR1 is LGHNA, CDR2 YSLEER. CDR3 in DNA: TGCGCCAGCAGCCAGACTAGACAGGGAGGCTACACCTTC. Translated, it gives CASSQTRQGGYTF.

V is TRBV27 and J is TRBJ2-1, with D perhaps TRBD2 (5 bases). The CDR3 is 13 amino acids. Germline lookup yields CDR1 MNHEY and CDR2 SMNVEV (reference sequence). V lost 3 bases and J 6 bases, leaving 9 bases between the germline ends. CDR3 in DNA: TGTGCCAGCAGTTTGCTAGCCCTCAATGAGCAGTTCTTC. As protein: CASSLLALNEQFF.

V gene TRBV2 combines with J gene TRBJ1-1; D perhaps matches TRBD1 (5 bases). In germline, CDR1 is SNHLY, CDR2 FYNNEI. Trimming removed 6 bases from V and 2 bases from J, with 13 bases in between. This CDR3 region has 14 residues. This chain's CDR3 is CASRSGFYNTEAFF. The CDR3 DNA follows: TGTGCCAGCAGATCAGGGTTTTATAACACTGAAGCTTTCTTT.

The chain links TRBV5-1 to TRBJ2-1, with 13 bases identical to TRBD2. The CDR3 contains 14 residues. Unmatched junction bases numbered 1, after V lost 7 bases and J lost 3 bases. Looked up from germline, CDR1 is SGHRS and CDR2 is YFSETQ. DNA for the CDR3: TGCGCCAGCGGGACTAGCGGGATCTACAATGAGCAGTTCTTC. This sequence encodes CASGTSGIYNEQFF.

This rearrangement joins TRBV6-4 to TRBJ2-2, with D perhaps TRBD2 (5 bases). Germline V CDR1 and CDR2: MRHNA, SNTAGT. The CDR3 spans 14 residues. V was pared by 7 bases and J by 4 bases, with 13 bases between. The DNA of the CDR3 is TGTGCCAGCACCCCGGGGAGCCCCACCGGGGAGCTGTTTTTT. It encodes CASTPGSPTGELFF.

V gene TRBV5-1 combines with J gene TRBJ1-6, with 9 positions matching TRBD1. The V gene end was trimmed by 5 bases and the J gene end by 9 bases; junction bases not matched to a gene: 6. Germline V gene sequence: CDR1 SGHRS, CDR2 YFSETQ. The CDR3 contains 14 residues. This CDR3 reads CASRPGTGTSPLHF. The DNA of the CDR3 is TGCGCCAGCAGGCCCGGGACAGGGACTTCACCCCTCCACTTT.

The chain has TRBV7-9 and TRBJ1-1, with 8 bases matching TRBD1. V shed 5 bases, J shed 3 bases, and the junction held 5 bases outside the gene matches. This CDR3 contains 14 residues. Germline CDR1 SEHNR, CDR2 FQNEAQ (reference sequence). This chain's CDR3 is CASSKDRADTEAFF. CDR3 nucleotide sequence: TGTGCCAGCAGCAAGGACAGGGCCGACACTGAAGCTTTCTTT.

The chain joins TRBV10-2 to TRBJ2-5; 11 nucleotides align to TRBD2. The germline CDR1 and CDR2 sequences are WSHSY and SAAADI. With 6 bases clipped from V and 5 bases from J, the junction kept 5 bases outside the gene matches. The CDR3 length is 14 residues. The CDR3 loop is CASSGSGRGETQYF. CDR3 sequence (DNA): TGCGCCAGCAGCGGTAGCGGGAGGGGGGAGACCCAGTACTTC.

The rearrangement links TRBV14 to TRBJ2-2, with 12 bases fitting TRBD2. J was trimmed by 4 bases and V by 3 bases; bases with no gene match: 6. Looked up from germline, CDR1 is SGHDN and CDR2 is FVKESK. This CDR3 spans 17 amino acids. This CDR3 is CASSHASGGDATGELFF. In DNA form, the CDR3 reads TGTGCCAGCAGCCATGCTAGCGGGGGGGACGCCACCGGGGAGCTGTTTTTT.

This clone was seen just once. The chain carries TRBV28 and TRBJ1-6; TRBD1 aligns across 8 bases. Trimming cost V 5 bases and J 9 bases; bases outside gene matches: 9. This CDR3 is built from 15 residues. From germline, CDR1 is MDHEN and CDR2 SYDVKM. The chain's CDR3 is CASSGGQGRASPLHF. The CDR3 nucleotides are TGTGCCAGCAGTGGAGGACAGGGTCGGGCTTCACCCCTCCACTTT. The full variable domain, its missing parts supplied by reference TRBV28 and TRBJ1-6, is DVKVTQSSRYLVKRTGEKVFLECVQDMDHENMFWYRQDPGLGLRLIYFSYDVKMKEKGDIPEGYSVSREKKERFSLILESASTNQTSMYLCASSGGQGRASPLHFGNGTRLTVT.

In this sample, this clone turned up once. This chain connects TRBV5-1 to TRBJ1-1; no clear D. CDR1 SGHRS and CDR2 YFSETQ come from the germline V gene. This CDR3 is 13 amino acids long. The V end lost 4 bases, the J end lost 4 bases, and 11 bases lay between the germline ends. CDR3 sequence: CASSEGPSTEAFF. CDR3 DNA sequence: TGCGCCAGCAGCGAGGGCCCGTCCACTGAAGCTTTCTTT. The variable domain in full, completed from reference TRBV5-1 and TRBJ1-1, reads KAGVTQTPRYLIKTRGQQVTLSCSPISGHRSVSWYQQTPGQGLQFLFEYFSETQRNKGNFPGRFSGRQFSNSRSEMNVSTLELGDSALYLCASSEGPSTEAFFGQGTRLTVV.

The chain employs TRBV18 and TRBJ1-4, with D possibly matching TRBD1 (5 bases). CDR3 size: 17 residues. V lost 5 bases, J lost 3 bases, and 19 bases lay in between. Germline V gene lookup returns CDR1 KGHSH and CDR2 LQKENI. CDR3 protein: CASSSLFQGSSNEKLFF. The DNA of the CDR3 is TGTGCCAGCTCATCGCTTTTTCAGGGTTCCTCTAATGAAAAACTGTTTTTT.

J is TRBJ2-7 and V is TRBV5-4; D unresolved. CDR3 length equals 14 residues. Per the germline V gene, CDR1 is SGHNT and CDR2 is YYREEE (reference sequence). Trimming left V 0 bases short and J 7 bases short, with 14 bases between. The CDR3 spells CASSLGPISREQYF. CDR3 nucleotides: TGTGCCAGCAGCTTGGGACCGATTTCGAGGGAGCAGTACTTC.